This T cell receptor (beta chain) was sequenced during a study of response to subunit inactivated influenza vaccine. One entry per CDR3 protein results from TCRdb running MiXCR on the RT-PCR reads. This repertoire shows about 700,000 distinct CDR3 sequences, approximately 15% found once; its top ten account for roughly 6.4%. From germline, CDR1 is MDHEN and CDR2 SYDVKM. Deletions cut 3 bases from V and 6 bases from J, with 15 bases between. The CDR3 spans 14 residues. In its sample, this clonotype was seen a few times. Its antigen is currently unknown. Study-wide results and caveats: Researchers suggested that each seasonal influenza vaccination recruits few new T cells.

Sample: PBMCs from blood, taken 14 days before vaccination. The V call is TRBV28, the J call TRBJ2-7, with D possibly TRBD1 on 6 matching bases. This clonotype originated in a man aged 50-60 years who received an inactivated influenza vaccine. CDR3 DNA: TGTGCCAGCAGTTTTTCCACTACCAGGGGCGAGCAGTACTTC. Protein sequence: CASSFSTTRGEQYF.